There are many counts of the clone carrying this TCR beta chain. Unique molecular identifiers were used in preparing the TCRbeta library. MiXCR, applied by TCRdb to the PCR reads, yields one record per CDR3 protein. The table includes fewer than 130,000 distinct CDR3 sequences, around 10% detected once. The data were taken from a study of T-cell reconstitution after alpha-beta-depleted transplantation in children. Trimming took 4 bases from V and 8 from J; bases not matched to a gene: 15. CDR3 length: 16 amino acids. Germline CDR1 MNHNS, CDR2 SASEGT. The genes are TRBV6-1 and TRBJ1-2, with TRBD1 identical over 8 bases. The sequence came from a human donor who donated a stem cell graft to a child with acute lymphoblastic leukemia. Material: PBMCs from the stem cell graft donor, obtained from the stem cell graft. The DNA of the CDR3 is TGTGCCAGCAGTGGCGGACAGGGATGGGAAGCCGAGGGCTACACCTTC. It yields the protein CASSGGQGWEAEGYTF.